This T cell receptor beta chain was identified during a study of blood T cell repertoires in COVID-19. Across the whole study: From the United States, Italy and Spain came samples of acute and convalescent COVID-19.

The protocol was immunoSEQ multiplex PCR, while the TCRdb copy is restricted to in-frame clones and leaves out a portion. The sample yields hundreds of thousands of clones, approximately 90% seen once. Adults between about 18 and 95 years of age took part from under 25 US areas. Donors were grouped by their self-reported clinical history. Germline V gene data show CDR1 as LGHDT and CDR2 as YNNKEL (reference sequence). The V segment lost 4 bases and the J segment 3 bases; nucleotides outside the gene matches: 11. This CDR3 is 17 amino acids long. This sequence joins TRBV3-1 (or the pseudogene TRBV3-2) and TRBJ2-2, with 7 bases that match TRBD1. The clonotype was recovered from a woman aged 40 to 50 with acute COVID-19. The sequencing input was PBMCs or T cells enriched from blood (not recorded which). CDR3 in DNA: TGTGCCAGCAGCCTAGCTTTCACAGGGGCGGACACCGGGGAGCTGTTTTTT. Translating it yields CASSLAFTGADTGELFF.